Sequencing of this T cell receptor beta chain was carried out in a study of CD8 T cells in Susac syndrome (dated by TCRdb to about 2019). Some background on the complete study: Whether CD8+ T cell activation and differentiation in Susac syndrome was antigen driven was tested using repertoire sequencing. Broader findings and caveats from the paper: The number of individuals in the TCR sequencing and HLA analysis was recognized as being relatively small.

Trimming takes 2 bases from V and 7 bases from J, and the germline ends sit 8 bases apart. The germline V gene (reference sequence) provides CDR1 LGHDT and CDR2 YNNKEL. The CDR3 runs 13 residues from the cysteine to the phenylalanine. Just the 39-base CDR3 DNA is kept, in frame starting at base 1. High-throughput TCR beta sequencing profiled peripheral blood CD8+ and CD4+ T cells from healthy donors, Susac syndrome patients and multiple sclerosis patients. Multiple sclerosis controls were treatment-naive patients with stable or active relapsing-remitting disease fulfilling revised McDonald criteria. Bulk CD8+ and CD4+ T cells were purified by magnetic negative isolation, whereas CD8+ TEMRA cells were enriched by FACS. Blood was drawn into EDTA tubes, processed within 24 hours, and PBMCs were isolated by density gradient centrifugation. PBMCs intended for TCR sequencing were cryopreserved in liquid nitrogen and were subsequently thawed in a 37 degrees C water bath. The sorted or isolated CD4+, CD8+ and CD8+ TEMRA cells had a purity of 90% or higher.

Turning to this clonotype: The target of this receptor is not known. No clone much larger than this one lies a single base away; base qualities are absent.

RNA was extracted with the RNeasy kit and about 0.5 to 1 ug was reverse transcribed using random hexamers. TCR beta CDR3 regions were amplified with the immunoSEQ multiplex PCR assay covering 54 Vbeta and 13 Jbeta segments. Bias from PCR amplification was corrected by using a synthetic template baseline for primer optimization and for computational correction. The authors' pipeline ran thus. Reads were assigned to V, D and J genes according to IMGT and analyzed in immunoSEQ Analyzer, with only productive sequences retained. Clonality was computed as one minus Shannon entropy normalized by log2 of the number of productive unique sequences. For each patient and control, public and private clones were evaluated within the 100 most prevalent clones. Clones were defined as Susac-specific when absent from the healthy and MS cohorts, from fewer than 1,200 published viral clones and from other ImmuneACCESS disease sequences. TCRdb reran the public reads through fastp at Q25 and MiXCR, keeping productive beta chains. Rows are combined by CDR3 protein, so each entry shows the most common genes and DNA. Here the V and J calls rest on TCRdb's processing, not on the authors' analysis. The sample table contains hundreds of thousands of distinct CDR3 sequences; only one count was recorded for about 93% of them. The ten most abundant clones make up around 0.07% of the sample.

Sequenced input: CD4+ T cells from PBMCs. This clonotype was obtained from a human donor with multiple sclerosis. The chain employs TRBV3-1 and TRBJ1-4; the D gene is unclear. The CDR3 is CASSQYNGEKLFF. The nucleotide sequence reads TGTGCCAGCAGCCAATATAATGGTGAAAAACTGTTTTTT.